These 22 T cell receptor beta chains share one sample of origin, sequenced in a study of somatic mutations in cytotoxic T cells in rheumatoid arthritis. Method: immunoSEQ multiplex PCR; TCRdb's copy keeps in-frame clones and lacks some. The sample lists 5,500 to 8,500 clones, 60% occurring once. Sequences were obtained from CD8+ T cells sorted from blood. All receptors derive from a woman between 40 and 55 years old in good health.

The gene calls are TRBV27 and TRBJ2-1, with D perhaps TRBD1 (6 bases). Trimming stripped 4 bases from V and 4 bases from J, with 8 bases between. The CDR3 is 13 residues long. CDR1 is MNHEY and CDR2 is SMNVEV in the germline V gene (reference sequence). CDR3 protein: CASSWTVYNEQFF. The DNA of the CDR3 is TGTGCCAGCAGTTGGACAGTTTACAATGAGCAGTTCTTC.

In its sample, this clone was seen a few times. The V call is TRBV6-5, the J call TRBJ2-1; D not certain. The CDR3 spans 15 residues. Trimming shortened V by 1 base and J by 3 bases, and 10 bases separated the two germline ends. The V gene's germline CDR1 is MNHEY and CDR2 SVGAGI. The CDR3 region is CASSYFSSNYNEQFF. CDR3 nucleotides: TGTGCCAGCAGTTACTTTAGCAGCAACTACAATGAGCAGTTCTTC.

The rearrangement joins TRBV11-2 to TRBJ2-7; D is perhaps TRBD1 (6 bases). V was cut by 5 bases and J by 3 bases, with 8 bases left in between. The CDR3 has 12 amino acids. CDR1 and CDR2 from the germline V gene are SGHAT and FQNNGV. This chain's CDR3 is CASSPQGYEQYF. The CDR3 bases are TGTGCCAGCAGCCCACAGGGCTACGAGCAGTACTTC. Full variable domain (remainder filled in from reference TRBV11-2 and TRBJ2-7): EAGVAQSPRYKIIEKRQSVAFWCNPISGHATLYWYQQILGQGPKLLIQFQNNGVVDDSQLPKDRFSAERLKGVDSTLKIQPAKLEDSAVYLCASSPQGYEQYFGPGTRLTVT.

The CDR3 bases are TGCGCCAGCAGTGAGAGGGACAGGGGCCTGAACACTGAAGCTTTCTTT. The encoded protein is CASSERDRGLNTEAFF. V usage is TRBV10-2 and J usage is TRBJ1-1; 10 bases align to TRBD1. This CDR3 is built from 16 residues. Germline V gene data show CDR1 as WSHSY and CDR2 as SAAADI. J lost 0 bases, V lost 2 bases, and 3 bases had no gene match.

The rearrangement links TRBV27 to TRBJ1-4; the match to TRBD1 covers 8 bases. This CDR3 is 15 amino acids long. Germline trimming cut 5 bases from V and 8 bases from J; bases unmatched to any gene: 10. Per the germline V gene, CDR1 is MNHEY and CDR2 is SMNVEV (reference sequence). As DNA, the CDR3 is TGTGCCAGCAGTACCCGGACAGGGCAGTTAGAAAAACTGTTTTTT. This gives the protein CASSTRTGQLEKLFF.

This clone was seen a handful of times. The chain links TRBV6-1 to TRBJ2-3, with D perhaps matching TRBD2 (6 bases). Germline CDR1 MNHNS, CDR2 SASEGT. The CDR3 is 17 amino acids. V dropped 1 base and J dropped 1 base, with 15 bases sitting between them. The CDR3 reads CASSEEGLNPGTDTQYF. The CDR3 DNA is TGTGCCAGCAGTGAAGAGGGACTGAATCCAGGCACAGATACGCAGTATTTT.

This chain joins TRBV4-2 and TRBJ2-2; D call uncertain. The germline V and J ends were trimmed by 0 bases and 2 bases, with 7 bases remaining between them. This CDR3 spans 15 amino acids. The V gene's germline CDR1 is LGHNA and CDR2 YNFKEQ. The CDR3 nucleotides are TGTGCCAGCAGCCAAGAAGGATACAACACCGGGGAGCTGTTTTTT. This translates into CASSQEGYNTGELFF.

Written as DNA, the CDR3 is TGCAGCGTTCCGACAGGGGCTAATGAAAAACTGTTTTTT. Translated, it gives CSVPTGANEKLFF. The chain joins TRBV29-1 to TRBJ1-4; TRBD1 aligns across 8 bases. The V and J ends lost 5 bases and 3 bases, in that order; junction bases with no gene match: 2. Germline V gives CDR1 SQVTM, CDR2 ANQGSEA. The CDR3 totals 13 residues.

The rearrangement links TRBV7-9 to TRBJ1-1; D is unclear. CDR3 length: 13 amino acids. Germline CDR1 reads SEHNR; CDR2 reads FQNEAQ (reference sequence). V was pared by 6 bases and J by 7 bases, with 15 bases between. This CDR3 is CASRFDGEGEAFF. Written as DNA, the CDR3 is TGTGCCAGCAGATTTGACGGGGAGGGTGAAGCTTTCTTT.

This chain joins TRBV11-2 and TRBJ2-2; the D is unclear. This CDR3 is built from 14 residues. V was pared by 1 base and J by 1 base, with 4 bases between. Germline V lookup: CDR1 SGHAT, CDR2 FQNNGV. The CDR3 bases are TGTGCCAGCAGCTTAGTTTGGAACACCGGGGAGCTGTTTTTT. Translating it yields CASSLVWNTGELFF.

The sample holds one count of this clone. The chain has TRBV13 and TRBJ1-1, with a weak D call TRBD1 (5 bases). V lost 5 bases and J 1 base, leaving 14 bases between the germline ends. The CDR3 is 15 residues long. CDR1 is PRHDT, CDR2 FYEKMQ, per germline (reference sequence). CDR3 nucleotides: TGTGCCAGCAGCCACCGGGGGTCGGGGAACACTGAAGCTTTCTTT. This translates into CASSHRGSGNTEAFF.

J is TRBJ2-5 and V is TRBV28; D may be TRBD1 (7 bases). This CDR3 has 18 amino acids. Germline loops: CDR1 MDHEN, CDR2 SYDVKM. Between the trimmed V and J ends, which lost 5 bases and 2 bases, there was a span of 24 bases. The CDR3 protein is CASSPPYGSTQGQETQYF. The DNA for the CDR3 is TGTGCCAGCAGTCCCCCCTACGGGAGTACACAGGGGCAAGAGACCCAGTACTTC. Together with reference TRBV28 and TRBJ2-5, the CDR3 gives the full variable domain: DVKVTQSSRYLVKRTGEKVFLECVQDMDHENMFWYRQDPGLGLRLIYFSYDVKMKEKGDIPEGYSVSREKKERFSLILESASTNQTSMYLCASSPPYGSTQGQETQYFGPGTRLLVL.

This clone was counted a few times. V and J are TRBV7-9 and TRBJ2-7; 8 bases are a match to TRBD2. The CDR3 covers 14 residues. With 2 bases clipped from V and 4 bases from J, the junction kept 4 bases outside the gene matches. Looked up from germline, CDR1 is SEHNR and CDR2 is FQNEAQ (reference sequence). CDR3 sequence: CASSLSAGDYEQYF. Written as DNA, the CDR3 is TGTGCCAGCAGCTTATCAGCGGGAGATTACGAGCAGTACTTC.

A few counts support this clone. The chain uses TRBV7-9 and TRBJ2-7, with D possibly TRBD1 on 6 matching bases. Trimming removed 6 bases at V and 0 bases at J, with 18 bases between. Per the germline V gene, CDR1 is SEHNR and CDR2 is FQNEAQ (reference sequence). The CDR3 runs 16 residues. This chain's CDR3 is CASSLTKGQASYEQYF. The CDR3 DNA sequence: TGTGCCAGCAGTCTTACGAAGGGACAAGCCTCCTACGAGCAGTACTTC.

This chain uses TRBV5-4 with TRBJ1-1; D not certain. There are 14 residues in the CDR3. Trimming pared 0 bases from V and 5 bases from J, leaving 11 bases between. Germline V gene lookup returns CDR1 SGHNT and CDR2 YYREEE (reference sequence). The CDR3 region is CASSLGRSLTEAFF. The CDR3 coding sequence is TGTGCCAGCAGCTTGGGTAGGAGTTTAACTGAAGCTTTCTTT.

Within the sample, this clone is medium-sized. The chain employs TRBV13 and TRBJ1-1, with D possibly matching TRBD1 (5 bases). The length of the CDR3 is 16 residues. V shed 5 bases and J shed 3 bases, with 19 bases lying between them. Germline values: CDR1 PRHDT, CDR2 FYEKMQ (reference sequence). CDR3 sequence (DNA): TGTGCCAGCAGCCCCAATCCGGGGGAAAGGGACACTGAAGCTTTCTTT. Its translation: CASSPNPGERDTEAFF. The full variable domain, rest sourced from reference TRBV13 and TRBJ1-1, is AAGVIQSPRHLIKEKRETATLKCYPIPRHDTVYWYQQGPGQDPQFLISFYEKMQSDKGSIPDRFSAQQFSDYHSELNMSSLELGDSALYFCASSPNPGERDTEAFFGQGTRLTVV.

The gene calls are TRBV4-1 and TRBJ1-1; D may be TRBD1 (6 bases). In germline, CDR1 is MGHRA, CDR2 YSYEKL. The V and J ends lost 4 bases and 5 bases respectively, with 11 bases between them. This CDR3 has 13 amino acids. Here the CDR3 DNA reads TGCGCCAGCAGCCCAGGGACAAGGACTGAAGCTTTCTTT. Residues: CASSPGTRTEAFF.

This sequence joins TRBV2 and TRBJ2-5; 7 bases align to TRBD1. Germline values: CDR1 SNHLY, CDR2 FYNNEI. Unmatched junction bases numbered 9, after V lost 5 bases and J lost 3 bases. The CDR3 consists of 15 residues. The chain's CDR3 is CASSRPRQGKETQYF. CDR3 coding DNA: TGTGCCAGCAGTCGACCTCGACAGGGTAAAGAGACCCAGTACTTC.

This chain connects TRBV7-9 to TRBJ2-3; tentatively, D is TRBD2 (5 bases). V lost 4 bases and J lost 2, with 16 bases in between. Germline CDR1 is SEHNR and CDR2 is FQNEAQ (reference sequence). The CDR3 totals 16 residues. CDR3 sequence: CASSYPNGKDTDTQYF. The CDR3 DNA sequence: TGTGCCAGCAGCTACCCCAACGGGAAGGACACAGATACGCAGTATTTT.

The chain is built from TRBV27 and TRBJ2-7; 9 nucleotides match TRBD1. After removal of 0 bases from V and 6 bases from J, the junction contained 9 bases not matched to a gene. From germline, CDR1 is MNHEY and CDR2 SMNVEV (reference sequence). The CDR3 contains 16 residues. The CDR3 region has the DNA TGTGCCAGCAGTTTATCGGGGACAGGGTCGCCGCGCGAGCAGTACTTC. It is translated as CASSLSGTGSPREQYF.

The chain carries TRBV27 and TRBJ2-7; possibly TRBD1 or TRBD2 for D (5 bases each). Trimming removed 2 bases from V and 2 bases from J, with 10 bases in between. Per the germline V gene, CDR1 is MNHEY and CDR2 is SMNVEV (reference sequence). The length of the CDR3 is 14 residues. CDR3 coding DNA: TGTGCCAGCAGTTTAGAAGGGACCCCCTACGAGCAGTACTTC. The encoded protein is CASSLEGTPYEQYF.

The rearrangement uses TRBV19 and TRBJ2-7; 9 bases match TRBD2. The CDR3 totals 14 residues. Unmatched junction bases numbered 3, after V lost 3 bases and J lost 3 bases. Looked up from germline, CDR1 is LNHDA and CDR2 is SQIVND (reference sequence). In DNA form, the CDR3 reads TGTGCCAGTAGTATGGGTAGCGGGAGCTACGAGCAGTACTTC. It translates to CASSMGSGSYEQYF.